A single sample gave rise to the 23 T cell receptor beta chains below, sequenced in a study of T cells after yellow fever vaccination (dated by TCRdb to between 2019 and 2020). Library method: 5' RACE. TCRdb records Illumina HiSeq 2500 as the sequencer. TCRdb reanalyzed the raw reads on its own, using fastp at Q25 for trimming and MiXCR for clone calling, and kept in-frame beta chains. All rows with the same CDR3 protein become a single entry with the most common DNA and genes. Present in this sample are 200,000 to 300,000 distinct CDR3 sequences, 10% to 15% of which were seen just once. Roughly 0.5% of the sample goes to the ten largest clones. This specimen's treatment or condition label, per the study, means: live attenuated yellow fever vaccine strain. Sequenced here: CD4+ T cells sorted from PBMCs, sampled 45 days after the yellow fever booster vaccination. All receptors derive from a man aged 25 to 40 who received the YFV17D yellow fever vaccine.

This chain joins TRBV7-2 and TRBJ2-1, with 9 bases fitting TRBD1. The trim removed 8 bases at V and 3 bases at J, leaving 8 bases unmatched. There are 15 residues in the CDR3. CDR1 is SGHTA, CDR2 FQGNSA, per germline. In nucleotides, the CDR3 is TGTGCCAGCGCTAAGGGACAGGGAATCTACAATGAGCAGTTCTTC. It yields the protein CASAKGQGIYNEQFF.

J is TRBJ1-2 and V is TRBV20-1; D is unclear. This CDR3 is 12 amino acids long. V lost 6 bases to trimming and J lost 8 bases, with 16 bases between them. Germline-derived CDR1 and CDR2 are DFQATT and SNEGSKA (reference sequence). The CDR3 DNA is TGCAGTGCCAAGGACGGTTTGGTCGGCTACACCTTC. Protein product: CSAKDGLVGYTF.

This clonotype came up a few times. This chain links TRBV7-2 with TRBJ2-5; D remains unclear. The CDR3 covers 13 residues. The germline V gene encodes CDR1 SGHTA and CDR2 FQGNSA. V shed 5 bases and J shed 5 bases, with 12 bases lying between them. CDR3 residues: CASSPWMWETQYF. The CDR3 nucleotides read TGTGCCAGCAGCCCGTGGATGTGGGAGACCCAGTACTTC.

In this sample, this clonotype turned up a few times. The chain is built from TRBV5-1 and TRBJ2-1, with unresolved D. Trimming shortened V by 1 base and J by 0 bases, and 5 bases separated the two germline ends. Looked up from germline, CDR1 is SGHRS and CDR2 is YFSETQ. The CDR3 contains 14 residues. CDR3 amino acids: CASSLLGSYNEQFF. In nucleotides, the CDR3 is TGCGCCAGCAGCTTGTTGGGCTCCTACAATGAGCAGTTCTTC.

The gene calls are TRBV11-2 and TRBJ2-1; maybe TRBD2 (6 bases). CDR1 and CDR2 from the germline V gene are SGHAT and FQNNGV. V was pared by 5 bases and J by 7 bases, with 27 bases between. This CDR3 is built from 18 residues. DNA for the CDR3: TGTGCCAGCAGCCGTCGGACTACCGCGGTGTCGGTGGCAAATGAGCAGTTCTTC. Amino acid sequence: CASSRRTTAVSVANEQFF.

This chain links TRBV3-1 with TRBJ2-5; TRBD2 agrees at 7 bases. There are 13 residues in the CDR3. Germline V gene sequence: CDR1 LGHDT, CDR2 YNNKEL (reference sequence). V shed 9 bases, J shed 1 base, and the junction held 5 bases outside the gene matches. The CDR3 nucleotides read TGTGCCAGTCGGGGCGGGAGCCAAGAGACCCAGTACTTC. Encoded protein: CASRGGSQETQYF.

The sample holds many counts of this clonotype. The gene calls are TRBV20-1 and TRBJ2-3; perhaps TRBD2 as D (5 bases). The germline CDR1 and CDR2 sequences are DFQATT and SNEGSKA (reference sequence). This CDR3 spans 13 amino acids. The V end lost 1 base, the J end lost 5 bases, and 10 bases lay between the germline ends. CDR3 in amino acids: CSARALGEDTQYF. CDR3 sequence (DNA): TGCAGTGCTAGAGCCCTCGGGGAAGATACGCAGTATTTT.

This chain joins TRBV20-1 and TRBJ2-1; D uncertain. This CDR3 region has 17 residues. Per the germline V gene, CDR1 is DFQATT and CDR2 is SNEGSKA (reference sequence). Trimming pared 8 bases from V and 0 bases from J, leaving 23 bases between. CDR3 residues: CSSLSPSTASSYNEQFF. The CDR3 nucleotides are TGCAGTTCCCTTAGCCCGAGTACCGCTAGCTCCTACAATGAGCAGTTCTTC.

The rearrangement links TRBV29-1 to TRBJ2-1; 14 bases align to TRBD2. Germline V gene sequence: CDR1 SQVTM, CDR2 ANQGSEA. V gave up 7 bases and J gave up 8 bases; unmatched junction bases: 7. The CDR3 runs to 14 residues. In DNA, the CDR3 is TGCAGCGCCCAGGGACTAGCGGGAGCGCATGAGCAGTTCTTC. Translated, it gives CSAQGLAGAHEQFF.

This clonotype was counted many times. This chain connects TRBV6-1 to TRBJ2-1; 8 bases map to TRBD1. The CDR3 extends over 18 amino acids. Trimming took 6 bases from V and 1 from J; bases not matched to a gene: 14. Per germline, CDR1 MNHNS and CDR2 SASEGT. The CDR3 reads CASSPRTLRGRSYNEQFF. The CDR3 bases are TGTGCCAGCAGCCCTAGAACCCTCAGGGGGCGATCCTACAATGAGCAGTTCTTC.

The chain has TRBV12-3 or TRBV12-4 and TRBJ2-2; the D is unclear. The CDR3 has 15 amino acids. V was cut by 8 bases and J by 0 bases, with 13 bases left in between. CDR3 DNA: TGTGCCAGCCAAGCACAGCTCACGAACACCGGGGAGCTGTTTTTT. Its translation: CASQAQLTNTGELFF.

The rearrangement joins TRBV11-2 to TRBJ2-3; no reliable D call. Germline CDR1 is SGHAT and CDR2 is FQNNGV. This CDR3 contains 16 residues. The V end was cut by 7 bases, the J end by 0 bases, with 17 bases between. The CDR3 spells CASTSVKSASTDTQYF. Written as DNA, the CDR3 is TGTGCCAGCACCTCGGTGAAGTCGGCCAGCACAGATACGCAGTATTTT.

The chain couples TRBV20-1 to TRBJ2-1; the D gene is possibly TRBD2 (6 bases). Trimming removed 6 bases at V and 9 bases at J, with 15 bases between. The CDR3 covers 12 residues. CDR1 DFQATT and CDR2 SNEGSKA come from the germline V gene (reference sequence). Here the CDR3 reads CSASGLFPEQFF. The CDR3, as DNA: TGCAGTGCGTCAGGACTATTTCCTGAGCAGTTCTTC.

The chain carries TRBV7-6 and TRBJ2-7; 9 bases match TRBD1. The V gene end was trimmed by 4 bases and the J gene end by 5 bases; junction bases not matched to a gene: 6. Germline CDR1 and CDR2: SGHVS and FNYEAQ. The CDR3 totals 14 residues. Here the CDR3 DNA reads TGTGCCAGCAGCTCTCCGGGACAGGGTCACGAGCAGTACTTC. Amino acid sequence: CASSSPGQGHEQYF.

This chain joins TRBV12-3 or TRBV12-4 and TRBJ1-5; no clear D gene. The V end was cut by 2 bases, the J end by 3 bases, with 5 bases between. The CDR3 totals 13 residues. CDR3 nucleotide sequence: TGTGCCAGCAGTTTAATTCCCAATCAGCCCCAGCATTTT. The encoded protein is CASSLIPNQPQHF.

This chain connects TRBV4-2 to TRBJ2-5; no clear D gene. The CDR3 totals 12 residues. Germline CDR1 reads LGHNA; CDR2 reads YNFKEQ. Between the trimmed V and J ends, which lost 2 bases and 2 bases, there was a span of 3 bases. The CDR3 nucleotides are TGTGCCAGCAGCCAACAACAAGAGACCCAGTACTTC. The encoded protein is CASSQQQETQYF.

This clonotype was counted only a few times. The rearrangement joins TRBV24-1 to TRBJ2-3; TRBD1 matches at 12 bases. Per the germline V gene, CDR1 is KGHDR and CDR2 is SFDVKD. This CDR3 contains 15 residues. Trimming at V came to 7 bases and at J to 6 bases, leaving 7 bases not matched to a gene. CDR3 coding DNA: TGTGCCACCAGCCTGGGACAGGGGGCGCGGGATACGCAGTATTTT. It specifies CATSLGQGARDTQYF.

This chain connects TRBV20-1 to TRBJ1-2, with D maybe TRBD1 (5 bases). V gave up 0 bases and J gave up 8 bases, with 19 bases separating them. The CDR3 spans 15 residues. CDR1 and CDR2 (germline): DFQATT, SNEGSKA (reference sequence). The CDR3 DNA reads TGCAGTGCTAGAGATTTTAGGGACGGTTCTATGGGCTACACCTTC. Amino acids: CSARDFRDGSMGYTF.

This clonotype was counted a few times. The chain links TRBV7-2 to TRBJ2-7; 8 nucleotides agree with TRBD2. Looked up from germline, CDR1 is SGHTA and CDR2 is FQGNSA. Trimming removed 3 bases from V and 4 bases from J; junction bases left unmatched: 5. The CDR3 covers 14 residues. The CDR3 coding sequence is TGTGCCAGCAGCTTTGGACTAGCTAGTTACGAGCAGTACTTC. Translated, it gives CASSFGLASYEQYF. The variable domain in full, with the rest retrieved from reference TRBV7-2 and TRBJ2-7, is GAGVSQSPSNKVTEKGKDVELRCDPISGHTALYWYRQSLGQGLEFLIYFQGNSAPDKSGLPSDRFSAERTGGSVSTLTIQRTQQEDSAVYLCASSFGLASYEQYFGPGTRLTVT.

This clonotype was observed a handful of times. The genes are TRBV6-5 and TRBJ1-1, with 7 bases identical to TRBD1. V shed 1 base, J shed 4 bases, and the junction held 6 bases outside the gene matches. Germline CDR1 is MNHEY and CDR2 is SVGAGI. The CDR3 length is 15 residues. The chain's CDR3 is CASSYYTGVRTEAFF. In nucleotides, the CDR3 is TGTGCCAGCAGTTACTACACAGGGGTGCGCACTGAAGCTTTCTTT.

This clonotype was seen repeatedly, ten times or more. This chain links TRBV7-2 with TRBJ2-7; D gene uncertain. V lost 3 bases to trimming and J lost 2 bases, with 11 bases between them. This CDR3 has 14 amino acids. Germline assignment: CDR1 SGHTA and CDR2 FQGNSA. The CDR3 is CASSFRGAAYEQYF. The CDR3 nucleotides are TGTGCCAGCAGCTTTCGAGGTGCCGCCTACGAGCAGTACTTC.

This clonotype was seen more than once but under ten times. This chain connects TRBV7-2 to TRBJ2-3, with 11 bases lining up with TRBD2. Germline trimming cut 1 base from V and 2 bases from J; bases unmatched to any gene: 2. The CDR3 runs to 16 residues. The germline CDR1 and CDR2 sequences are SGHTA and FQGNSA. The CDR3 sequence: CASSLEGLAVTDTQYF. CDR3 coding DNA: TGTGCCAGCAGCTTAGAGGGACTAGCGGTCACAGATACGCAGTATTTT.

The CDR3 loop is CASSVSGDSYNEQFF. The CDR3 DNA reads TGTGCCAGCAGCGTATCGGGGGACTCCTACAATGAGCAGTTCTTC. V is TRBV9 and J is TRBJ2-1, with TRBD2 as a possible D gene (6 bases). V lost 1 base and J 0 bases, leaving 8 bases between the germline ends. The germline gives CDR1 SGDLS, CDR2 YYNGEE. CDR3 length: 15 amino acids.